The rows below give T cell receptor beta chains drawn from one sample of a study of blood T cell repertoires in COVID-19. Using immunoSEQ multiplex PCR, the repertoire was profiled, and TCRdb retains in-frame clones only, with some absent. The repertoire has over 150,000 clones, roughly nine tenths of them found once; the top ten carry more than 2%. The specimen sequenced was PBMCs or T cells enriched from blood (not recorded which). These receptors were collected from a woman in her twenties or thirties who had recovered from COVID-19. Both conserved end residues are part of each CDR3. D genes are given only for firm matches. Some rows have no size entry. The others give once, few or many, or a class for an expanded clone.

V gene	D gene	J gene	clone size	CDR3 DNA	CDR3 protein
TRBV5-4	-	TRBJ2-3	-	TGTGCCAGCAGCCGGACAGCGGCAATGGATACGCAGTATTTT	CASSRTAAMDTQYF
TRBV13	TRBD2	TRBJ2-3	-	TGTGCCAGCAGCTTAGCGTTGGCTAGCGGGGCCCCCTTTAACTCATTTAGCACAGATACGCAGTATTTT	CASSLALASGAPFNSFSTDTQYF
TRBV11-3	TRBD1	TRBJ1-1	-	TGTGCCAGCACCCCTGACAGGGGGCGCGACACTGAAGCTTTCTTT	CASTPDRGRDTEAFF
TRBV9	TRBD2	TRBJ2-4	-	TGTGCCAGCAGCGTAGAGGGACTAGCGGGGGTCAAAAACATTCAGTACTTC	CASSVEGLAGVKNIQYF
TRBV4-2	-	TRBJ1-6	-	TGTGCCAGCAGCCAAGAGCCCTACTATAATTCACCCCTCCACTTT	CASSQEPYYNSPLHF
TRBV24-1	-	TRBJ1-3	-	TGTGCCACCAGTGCCCCCACAGCCAGGGCTGGAAACACCATATATTTT	CATSAPTARAGNTIYF
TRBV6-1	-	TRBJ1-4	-	TGTGCCAGCAGTGACCCGTTCGGGATTCAAGAAAAACTGTTTTTT	CASSDPFGIQEKLFF
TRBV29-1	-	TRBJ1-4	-	TGCAGCGTCGGTGTCAGGGCTGGCGAAAAACTGTTTTTT	CSVGVRAGEKLFF
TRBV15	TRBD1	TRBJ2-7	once	TGTGCCACCAGCAGAGAATGGGGACAGGGCTACGAGCAGTACTTC	CATSREWGQGYEQYF
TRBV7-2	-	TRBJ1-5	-	TGTGCCAGCAGCTTAGTCAGGGAAGATCAGCCCCAGCATTTT	CASSLVREDQPQHF
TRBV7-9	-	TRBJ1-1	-	TGTGCCAGCAGCTTAAGCAGGCTGAACACTGAAGCTTTCTTT	CASSLSRLNTEAFF
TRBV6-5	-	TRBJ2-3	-	TGTGCCAGCAGTTCCTATGAACAGGGTGCAGATACGCAGTATTTT	CASSSYEQGADTQYF
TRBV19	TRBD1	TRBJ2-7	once	TGTGCCAGTAAAGGACCTACAGGGGCGGCCTACGAGCAGTACTTC	CASKGPTGAAYEQYF
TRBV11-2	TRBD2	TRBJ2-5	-	TGTGCCAGCAGCTTAGGACTAGCGGGGGGAGAGACCCAGTACTTC	CASSLGLAGGETQYF
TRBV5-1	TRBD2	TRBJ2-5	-	TGCGCCAGCAGCGGGGGGGACTACCAAGAGACCCAGTACTTC	CASSGGDYQETQYF
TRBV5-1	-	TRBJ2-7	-	TGCGCCAGCAGACGGACTTCCACGGTCTACGAGCAGTACTTC	CASRRTSTVYEQYF
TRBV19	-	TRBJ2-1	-	TGTGCCAGTAGCGGAGCCGCGGGGTCCAATGAGCAGTTCTTC	CASSGAAGSNEQFF
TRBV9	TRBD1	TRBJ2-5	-	TGTGCCAGCAGCGTGGGACAGGGAGAGACCCAGTACTTC	CASSVGQGETQYF
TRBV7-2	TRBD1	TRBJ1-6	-	TGTGCCAGCAGCACCCCAGGGGGCGGTTCACCCCTCCACTTT	CASSTPGGGSPLHF
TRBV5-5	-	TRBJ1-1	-	TGTGCCAGCAGCTTTTCGGCAGGGCCGAACACTGAAGCTTTCTTT	CASSFSAGPNTEAFF
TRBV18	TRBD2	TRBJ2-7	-	TGTGCCAGCTCACCTGAAACCGGGACTAGCGCATCCTACGAGCAGTACTTC	CASSPETGTSASYEQYF
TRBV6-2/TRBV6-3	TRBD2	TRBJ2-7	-	TGTGCCAGCAGTTACCATCCACTAGCGGGGGAATACGAGCAGTACTTC	CASSYHPLAGEYEQYF
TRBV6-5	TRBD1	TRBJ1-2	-	TGTGCCAGCCCTTCAGACAGGGGAGGCGATGGCTACACCTTC	CASPSDRGGDGYTF
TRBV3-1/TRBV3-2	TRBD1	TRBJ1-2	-	TGTGCCAGCAGCAGGGGACAGGGTCCATTTGGCTACACCTTC	CASSRGQGPFGYTF
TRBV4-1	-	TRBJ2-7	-	TGCGCCAGCAGCCAAACGAGCGGGCCCACCTACGAGCAGTACTTC	CASSQTSGPTYEQYF
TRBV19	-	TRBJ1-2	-	TGTGCCAGTAGATCCGAGGGTTCTGGCTATGGCTACACCTTC	CASRSEGSGYGYTF
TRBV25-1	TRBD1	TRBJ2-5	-	TGTGCCAGCAGTCCGGCGACAGGGAGCGGAGAGACCCAGTACTTC	CASSPATGSGETQYF
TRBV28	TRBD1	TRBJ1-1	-	TGTGCCAGCAGTTTAGGGACAGCGAACACTGAAGCTTTCTTT	CASSLGTANTEAFF
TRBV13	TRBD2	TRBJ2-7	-	TGTGCCAGCTGCATAGGGGCTAGCGGGTTCTACGAGCAGTACTTC	CASCIGASGFYEQYF
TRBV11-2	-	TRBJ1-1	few	TGTGCCAGCAGCTTCGATGGGGGGGGCACTGAAGCTTTCTTT	CASSFDGGGTEAFF
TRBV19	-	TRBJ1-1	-	TGTGCCACTTTAAAGCCAGGGTTGAGCACTGAAGCTTTCTTT	CATLKPGLSTEAFF
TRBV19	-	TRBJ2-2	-	TGTGCCAGTAGGAGGACGAACACCGGGGAGCTGTTTTTT	CASRRTNTGELFF
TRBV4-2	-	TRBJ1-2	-	TGTGCCAGCAGCCAAGTACGGACAGACGTTAACTATGGCTACACCTTC	CASSQVRTDVNYGYTF
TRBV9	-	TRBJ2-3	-	TGTGCCAGCAGCGTAGCCCGATCAACTAGCACAGATACGCAGTATTTT	CASSVARSTSTDTQYF